This TCR beta chain was retrieved from a study of blood T cell repertoires in COVID-19. The age range of participants was about 18 to 100 years, with residence in around 22 US areas. Among Cohort 3 donors, those recovered had two negative PCRs, clearance, or symptom resolution. The method was immunoSEQ multiplex PCR; TCRdb's version includes in-frame clones alone and lacks a portion of them. The sample lists under 450,000 clones, around 86% occurring once. The sample comprised PBMCs or T cells enriched from blood (not recorded which). The TCR was taken from a woman aged 45-59 years who had recovered from COVID-19.

Here the CDR3 reads CASSEQGTLSEAFF. The CDR3 DNA sequence: TGTGCCAGCAGCGAACAGGGTACGCTCTCTGAAGCTTTCTTT. J is TRBJ1-1 and V is TRBV27; tentative D call: TRBD1 (6 bases). Germline V lookup: CDR1 MNHEY, CDR2 SMNVEV (reference sequence). V lost 6 bases to trimming and J lost 6 bases, with 17 bases between them. This CDR3 spans 14 amino acids.